The entry that follows covers one T cell receptor (beta chain) sequence. This sample is part of a study of blood T cells in healthy people across ages. Healthy Caucasian individuals from Russia aged about 6 to 95 were enrolled as donors. Trimming took off 2 bases at V and 13 bases at J, with 18 bases between the two ends. The CDR3 totals 14 residues. The authors ran a second PCR of about 7 to 11 cycles using a sample-barcoded 5' primer and a J-beta primer mix. MiXCR was run by TCRdb on the 5' RACE reads, yielding one entry per CDR3 protein. The data contain about 620,000 distinct CDR3 sequences, approximately 52% of them singletons.

The chain couples TRBV12-3 or TRBV12-4 to TRBJ2-1; maybe TRBD1 (5 bases). The sample consisted of blood. The sequence was obtained from a woman of 80 years or more in good health. The CDR3 protein is CASSLNRLQEIQFF. The CDR3, as DNA: TGTGCCAGCAGTTTAAACAGGCTCCAAGAGATCCAGTTCTTC.